This entry describes one TCR beta chain. Antigen: not known. This record belongs to a study of T and B cells in COVID-19 patients. For the study at large: Blood was sampled from COVID-19 patients who were either actively infected or recovered. Of roughly 22 active-infection patients, more than nine were critically ill with mechanical ventilation or extracorporeal membrane oxygenation. Of 20 active-infection patients, 15 to 18 carried comorbidities linked to unfavorable COVID-19 outcome.

BIOMED2 TRB-A/B primer pools were used in multiplex TRB PCR. TCRdb recomputed calls from the multiplex PCR reads with MiXCR, one row per CDR3 protein. The sample yields about 7,800 distinct CDR3 sequences, about 38% seen once. Each TRB amplification used about 220-500 ng of genomic DNA from blood. Per the germline V gene, CDR1 is GTSNPN and CDR2 is SVGIG (reference sequence). V lost 1 base, J lost 8 bases, and 3 bases stayed unmatched. This CDR3 comprises 13 residues. General study points: Highly clonal in active COVID-19, TRB repertoires exceeded healthy-donor diversity and richness at recovery.

The clonotype originates from a human donor who had recovered from COVID-19. The chain couples TRBV30 to TRBJ1-4, with 8 positions matching TRBD1. The sequenced material came from blood. The CDR3 nucleotides read TGTGCCTGGAGTGGGGACAGGTCCGAAAAACTGTTTTTT. Protein: CAWSGDRSEKLFF.